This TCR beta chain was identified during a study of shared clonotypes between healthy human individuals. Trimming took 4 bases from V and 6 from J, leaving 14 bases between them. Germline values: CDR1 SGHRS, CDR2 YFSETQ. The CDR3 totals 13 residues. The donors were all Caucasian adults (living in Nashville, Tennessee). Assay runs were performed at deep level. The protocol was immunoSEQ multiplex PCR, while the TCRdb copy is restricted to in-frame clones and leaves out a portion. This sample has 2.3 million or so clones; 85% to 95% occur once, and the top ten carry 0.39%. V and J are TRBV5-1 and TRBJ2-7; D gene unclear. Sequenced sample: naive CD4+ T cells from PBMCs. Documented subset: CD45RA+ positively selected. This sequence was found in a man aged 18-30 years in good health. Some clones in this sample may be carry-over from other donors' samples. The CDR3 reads CASSIPQFGEQYF. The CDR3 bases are TGCGCCAGCAGCATCCCCCAGTTCGGCGAGCAGTACTTC.